This T cell receptor beta chain comes out of a study of cytomegalovirus exposure and HLA in healthy donors. This CDR3 contains 19 residues. Findings and limits, study-wide: In the analysis, some V segments, TRBV6-2 and TRBV6-3 included, were excluded as indistinguishable. The productive fraction for most TCR beta V segments was about 90% or about 30% in an earlier analysis.

A multiplex PCR was run with 60 Vbeta primers and 13 Jbeta primers. The repertoire was sequenced with immunoSEQ multiplex PCR; TCRdb's copy has only in-frame clones and lacks some. This table has about 170,000 clones, under 80% appearing once. Note on this clone: The antigen is unknown.

The chain carries TRBV1 and TRBJ1-5. TRBV1 is listed as a pseudogene. The TCR originated in a female donor in good health and CMV-seronegative. Input material: PBMCs. The CDR3, as DNA: TGCACCAGCAGCCGGGGGAGCGGGACAAAGAGGCCTGGGAATCAGCCCCAGCATTTT. This codes for CTSSRGSGTKRPGNQPQHF.